A selection of T cell receptor beta chains follows, all from one sample in a study of vaccination effects on CD4 cells after COVID-19. Antigen specificity for these receptors is unknown. Data came from immunoSEQ multiplex PCR; TCRdb stores just in-frame clones and leaves some out. The sample lists about 21,000 clones, about 69% occurring once. This sample comprised CD4+ T cells from PBMCs cultured with HCoV-NL63 spike peptides, obtained before COVID-19 vaccination. These receptors originate from a human donor who received a COVID-19 vaccine. Both conserved end residues are part of each CDR3. Fields, in order: clone size, D gene, V gene, J gene, CDR3 DNA, CDR3 protein. The D gene is left open where the match is weak. Not all rows give a size; the values are once, few, many and, for expanded clones, a class.

size: -; D: TRBD2; V: TRBV7-2; J: TRBJ2-7; DNA: TGTGCCAGCAGCTTAGGGATGGCGGGGGGAGACGAGCAGTACTTC; CDR3: CASSLGMAGGDEQYF
size: -; D: -; V: TRBV5-4; J: TRBJ2-6; DNA: TGTGCCAGCAGCAGCAGTAACTCTGGGGCCAACGTCCTGACTTTC; CDR3: CASSSSNSGANVLTF
size: -; D: -; V: TRBV5-1; J: TRBJ2-7; DNA: TGCGCCAGCAGCCCGCCGGGGGGCGGCGGCTACGAGCAGTACTTC; CDR3: CASSPPGGGGYEQYF
size: once; D: -; V: TRBV21-1; J: TRBJ1-1; DNA: TGTGCCAGCAGCAAAGGGTCCGAAGGAGAGATGAACACTGAAGCTTTCTTT; CDR3: CASSKGSEGEMNTEAFF
size: -; D: -; V: TRBV4-3; J: TRBJ1-3; DNA: TGCGCCAGCAGCCCTATGGTGTTGGGCGGATACACCATATATTTT; CDR3: CASSPMVLGGYTIYF
size: -; D: -; V: TRBV18; J: TRBJ2-7; DNA: TGTGCCAGCTCACCAACAGACCACGAGCAGTACTTC; CDR3: CASSPTDHEQYF
size: medium-sized; D: -; V: TRBV18; J: TRBJ2-1; DNA: TGTGCCAGCTCACCCCCGACAGGATCCTACAATGAGCAGTTCTTC; CDR3: CASSPPTGSYNEQFF
size: -; D: -; V: TRBV28; J: TRBJ1-6; DNA: TGTGCCAGCAGTTTGTCCCCGGGCAGAGGAAATTCACCCCTCCACTTT; CDR3: CASSLSPGRGNSPLHF
size: few; D: -; V: TRBV5-4; J: TRBJ1-2; DNA: TGTGCCAGCAGCTTGGACGGGAACTATGGCTACACCTTC; CDR3: CASSLDGNYGYTF
size: -; D: -; V: TRBV30; J: TRBJ1-2; DNA: TGTGCCTGGAGTCCGGGACGCTTTAGCTACACCTTC; CDR3: CAWSPGRFSYTF